Only one count was recorded for the clone carrying this TCR beta chain. Its cognate antigen is unknown. An end of the junction does not agree with germline; a read error may underlie this. The data were taken from a study of tumor-infiltrating lymphocytes in primary liver carcinoma. Study context: Surgeons resected the patients' primary liver carcinomas. Tumors, staged T1-T3 N0M0, spanned about 4 to 11 cm.

Germline DNA was also extracted, and blood RNA derived from unsorted whole blood. The CDR3 extends over 17 amino acids. General study results and limits: Tumor top-250-clone fraction significantly exceeded that of blood (p = 0.039). Researchers found tumor-adjacent and tumor-blood pairs overlapped less than tumor region pairs.

Production of TCR beta cDNA used approximately 480 ng total RNA together with a constant-region primer. ARM-PCR, slightly modified, supplied the TCR beta libraries through three nested multiplex PCR rounds. TRBV1-TRBV30 forward and Cbeta reverse primers drove the first two approximately 10-cycle rounds. TCRdb reprocessed the multiplex PCR reads via MiXCR and lists one record per CDR3 protein. The table lists 300,000 to 350,000 distinct CDR3 sequences, almost 60% of them singletons. The V gene is TRBV12-3 or TRBV12-4, the J gene TRBJ2-1, with 10 bases lining up with TRBD2. This receptor was identified in a woman between 25 and 40 years old with primary liver carcinoma and hepatitis B virus infection. Material: peripheral blood. The CDR3 sequence is CSSSLGTSASSYNEQFF. The CDR3 DNA is TGTTCCAGCAGTCTTGGGACTAGCGCAAGCTCCTACAATGAGCAGTTCTTC.